The 11 T cell receptor beta chains below were found in one sample sequenced in a study of blood T cell repertoires in COVID-19. This table comes from immunoSEQ multiplex PCR, and its TCRdb copy is limited to in-frame clones, with some not included. This table holds some 140,000 clones, less than 90% found once. Sequenced: PBMCs or T cells enriched from blood (not recorded which). These receptors were obtained from a man in his forties with acute COVID-19.

The V call is TRBV30, the J call TRBJ1-1; no definite D call. Germline-derived CDR1 and CDR2 are GTSNPN and SVGIG (reference sequence). This CDR3 region has 12 residues. Trimming removed 3 bases at V and 1 base at J, with 6 bases between. CDR3: CAWRLGNTEAFF. The CDR3 DNA is TGTGCCTGGAGACTAGGGAACACTGAAGCTTTCTTT.

The genes are TRBV30 and TRBJ2-7, with 8 bases aligning to TRBD1. J was trimmed by 4 bases and V by 4 bases; bases with no gene match: 9. Germline CDR1 and CDR2: GTSNPN and SVGIG (reference sequence). This CDR3 region has 14 residues. CDR3 residues: CAWNSGTGRYEQYF. For the CDR3, the DNA is TGTGCCTGGAATTCCGGGACAGGACGATACGAGCAGTACTTC.

The chain employs TRBV5-1 and TRBJ2-5, with TRBD2 identical over 10 bases. This CDR3 comprises 15 residues. Germline lookup yields CDR1 SGHRS and CDR2 YFSETQ. The V segment lost 5 bases and the J segment 5 bases; nucleotides outside the gene matches: 9. This CDR3 is CASRSGGAYGETQYF. In DNA, the CDR3 is TGCGCCAGCAGGAGCGGGGGGGCCTATGGGGAGACCCAGTACTTC.

This chain connects TRBV5-8 to TRBJ2-5; no definite D call. Trimming pared 0 bases from V and 5 bases from J, leaving 11 bases between. There are 14 residues in the CDR3. Germline V CDR1 and CDR2: SGHTS, YDEGEE. Here the CDR3 reads CASSLVGEWETQYF. The CDR3 DNA reads as TGTGCCAGCAGCTTGGTTGGAGAGTGGGAGACCCAGTACTTC.

This clone was seen just once. This rearrangement joins TRBV30 to TRBJ2-5; tentative D call: TRBD2 (6 bases). CDR1 GTSNPN and CDR2 SVGIG come from the germline V gene (reference sequence). CDR3 length: 16 amino acids. With 1 base removed from V and 1 base from J, the gap between germline ends came to 16 bases. CDR3 sequence reads: CAWSGGLSEVQETQYF. Here the CDR3 DNA reads TGTGCCTGGAGTGGGGGACTGTCGGAAGTCCAAGAGACCCAGTACTTC.

J is TRBJ2-3 and V is TRBV11-2; unclear D gene. The length of the CDR3 is 14 residues. The V end was cut by 5 bases, the J end by 3 bases, with 12 bases between. Germline CDR1 SGHAT, CDR2 FQNNGV. This chain's CDR3 is CASSATVPTDTQYF. CDR3 coding DNA: TGTGCCAGCAGCGCTACAGTACCAACAGATACGCAGTATTTT.

This chain connects TRBV28 to TRBJ1-4, with 8 bases fitting TRBD1. V shed 5 bases, J shed 3 bases, and the junction held 20 bases outside the gene matches. Looked up from germline, CDR1 is MDHEN and CDR2 is SYDVKM. The CDR3 has 20 residues. For the CDR3, the DNA is TGTGCCAGCAGTACCTTCGGTCGCCAGGGGGCTCTATTTGCTAATGAAAAACTGTTTTTT. Translated, it gives CASSTFGRQGALFANEKLFF.

The rearrangement links TRBV7-9 to TRBJ2-2; TRBD1 matches 10 bases. The J segment lost 3 bases and the V segment lost 11 bases, leaving 9 bases of the junction unmatched. In germline, CDR1 is SEHNR, CDR2 FQNEAQ (reference sequence). This CDR3 region has 15 residues. The CDR3 loop is CAVAGTGAHTGELFF. The CDR3 nucleotides are TGTGCCGTTGCCGGGACAGGGGCCCACACCGGGGAGCTGTTTTTT.

The chain uses TRBV9 and TRBJ2-3; tentatively, D is TRBD2 (5 bases). This CDR3 is built from 16 residues. CDR1 is SGDLS, CDR2 YYNGEE, per germline. The V and J ends lost 0 bases and 4 bases respectively, with 15 bases between them. Here the CDR3 reads CASSVAAGLAADTQYF. CDR3 bases: TGTGCCAGCAGCGTAGCGGCTGGGCTAGCAGCAGATACGCAGTATTTT.

Concerning this clone itself: Other DNA variants within this sample encode the same CDR3. The V and J genes are TRBV18 and TRBJ1-6; D is undetermined. In germline, CDR1 is KGHSH, CDR2 LQKENI. The length of the CDR3 is 15 residues. Trimming shortened V by 3 bases and J by 0 bases, and 6 bases separated the two germline ends. CDR3 nucleotides: TGTGCCAGCTCACCGGAGAGCTCCTATAATTCACCCCTCCACTTT. As protein: CASSPESSYNSPLHF. Combining the CDR3 with reference TRBV18 and TRBJ1-6 gives the whole variable domain NAGVMQNPRHLVRRRGQEARLRCSPMKGHSHVYWYRQLPEEGLKFMVYLQKENIIDESGMPKERFSAEFPKEGPSILRIQQVVRGDSAAYFCASSPESSYNSPLHFGNGTRLTVT.

V and J are TRBV5-4 and TRBJ2-5, with TRBD1 identical over 7 bases. The CDR3 loop spans 14 amino acids. V was clipped by 3 bases and J by 9 bases; unmatched bases: 11. CDR1 and CDR2 (germline): SGHNT, YYREEE (reference sequence). Here the CDR3 reads CASSWQQTGLPQYF. In DNA, the CDR3 is TGTGCCAGCAGCTGGCAACAGACAGGGTTGCCCCAGTACTTC. Full variable domain (remainder filled in from reference TRBV5-4 and TRBJ2-5): ETGVTQSPTHLIKTRGQQVTLRCSSQSGHNTVSWYQQALGQGPQFIFQYYREEENGRGNFPPRFSGLQFPNYSSELNVNALELDDSALYLCASSWQQTGLPQYFGPGTRLLVL.